The 20 T cell receptor beta chains given below trace back to one sample, sequenced in a study of blood T cell repertoires in COVID-19. Measured with immunoSEQ multiplex PCR; TCRdb has only the in-frame clones, and not every one. The sample lists about 240,000 clones, nearly 85% seen once, with roughly 5.5% in the top ten. The sequencing input was peripheral blood. These receptors came from a human donor in a cohort sampled during active COVID-19.

This clone was detected only a few times. The chain joins TRBV2 to TRBJ1-1; 8 nucleotides align to TRBD1. The V segment lost 8 bases and the J segment 4 bases; nucleotides outside the gene matches: 3. The CDR3 covers 12 residues. Germline loops: CDR1 SNHLY, CDR2 FYNNEI. The CDR3 DNA follows: TGTGCCAGCCATACAGGGGGCACTGAAGCTTTCTTT. This sequence encodes CASHTGGTEAFF.

The V call is TRBV2, the J call TRBJ2-5; 15 bases are shared with TRBD2. Trimming removed 6 bases from V and 6 bases from J; junction bases left unmatched: 5. CDR3 length equals 15 residues. Germline V gene sequence: CDR1 SNHLY, CDR2 FYNNEI. The CDR3 loop is CASRGTSGGIKTQYF. In DNA, the CDR3 is TGTGCCAGCAGGGGGACTAGCGGGGGGATAAAGACCCAGTACTTC.

This chain links TRBV20-1 with TRBJ1-6, with 8 bases that match TRBD1. The CDR3 covers 14 residues. Losses at the gene ends were 3 bases for V and 7 bases for J; bases not matched to a gene: 5. Germline CDR1 is DFQATT and CDR2 is SNEGSKA (reference sequence). The CDR3 sequence is CSASLGQGNSPLHF. In DNA form, the CDR3 reads TGCAGTGCTAGTCTAGGACAGGGAAATTCACCCCTCCACTTT.

The chain couples TRBV5-6 to TRBJ1-5; 9 bases fit TRBD1. The CDR3 consists of 15 residues. With V trimmed by 3 bases and J by 6 bases, 7 bases remained unmatched. Germline lookup yields CDR1 SGHDT and CDR2 YYEEEE. The CDR3 coding sequence is TGTGCCAGCAGCTGGGGACAGGGTCGATCTCAGCCCCAGCATTTT. Its translation is CASSWGQGRSQPQHF.

The chain has TRBV16 and TRBJ1-5, with 7 bases matching TRBD1. CDR3 size: 12 residues. The ends lost 0 bases at V and 16 bases at J; junction bases unmatched: 6. CDR1 and CDR2 from the germline V gene are KGHSY and FQNENV. Written as DNA, the CDR3 is TGTGCCAGCAGCCAATCGTCGGGACAGCAACATTTT. This gives the protein CASSQSSGQQHF. Combining the CDR3 with reference TRBV16 and TRBJ1-5 gives the whole variable domain GEEVAQTPKHLVRGEGQKAKLYCAPIKGHSYVFWYQQVLKNEFKFLISFQNENVFDETGMPKERFSAKCLPNSPCSLEIQATKLEDSAVYFCASSQSSGQQHFGDGTRLSIL.

This rearrangement joins TRBV28 to TRBJ1-6; D is ambiguous. CDR1 is MDHEN, CDR2 SYDVKM, per germline. The CDR3 totals 15 residues. CDR3 in amino acids: CAYGKANSYNSPLHF. The CDR3 DNA reads as TGTGCTTACGGGAAAGCAAACTCCTATAATTCACCCCTCCACTTT.

The rearrangement joins TRBV10-3 to TRBJ2-7; tentative D call: TRBD2 (6 bases). Trimming pared 4 bases from V and 0 bases from J, leaving 16 bases between. Germline V gives CDR1 ENHRY, CDR2 SYGVKD. This CDR3 contains 16 residues. The CDR3 DNA reads TGTGCCATCAGTGGAATCGGGGGTCTCCTCTCCTACGAGCAGTACTTC. It codes for CAISGIGGLLSYEQYF.

The chain couples TRBV5-4 to TRBJ1-6; D possibly corresponds to TRBD1 (6 bases). This CDR3 spans 15 amino acids. Trimming took 0 bases from V and 7 from J, leaving 11 bases between them. In germline, CDR1 is SGHNT, CDR2 YYREEE (reference sequence). CDR3 bases: TGTGCCAGCAGCTTGGGCCACAGGGAGAATTCACCCCTCCACTTT. It yields the protein CASSLGHRENSPLHF.

This chain uses TRBV29-1 with TRBJ2-1; 11 bases match TRBD2. The germline V gene has CDR1 SQVTM and CDR2 ANQGSEA. The junction had 10 bases not matched to a gene; V was cut back by 6 bases and J by 0 bases. The CDR3 has 17 amino acids. The CDR3 region has the DNA TGCAGCGTAGGTAGACTAGCGGGATCAATCTCCTACAATGAGCAGTTCTTC. It is translated as CSVGRLAGSISYNEQFF.

The chain combines TRBV28 with TRBJ2-7; weak D call: TRBD1 (5 bases). Germline CDR1 and CDR2: MDHEN and SYDVKM. The CDR3 extends over 14 amino acids. V was trimmed by 8 bases and J by 4 bases, leaving 18 bases between them. The CDR3 bases are TGTGCCAGCTCGGTCCGGCAGGGTGGGTACGAGCAGTACTTC. Translation gives CASSVRQGGYEQYF.

This clone was found once. Other DNA sequences in this sample translate to the same CDR3. The chain is built from TRBV20-1 and TRBJ2-1, with D tentatively TRBD2 (5 bases). The V end lost 3 bases, the J end lost 6 bases, and 15 bases lay between the germline ends. The CDR3 spans 14 residues. Germline V gene lookup returns CDR1 DFQATT and CDR2 SNEGSKA (reference sequence). CDR3 in amino acids: CSASIRGPGNEQFF. The CDR3, as DNA: TGCAGTGCTAGTATAAGAGGGCCAGGCAATGAGCAGTTCTTC.

V usage is TRBV14 and J usage is TRBJ2-5; TRBD1 matches 11 bases. The CDR3 sequence is 15 residues long. CDR1 and CDR2 (germline): SGHDN, FVKESK. V was clipped by 3 bases and J by 6 bases; unmatched bases: 6. CDR3 DNA sequence: TGTGCCAGCAGCCATCCAGGGACAGGGGGGAAGACCCAGTACTTC. This gives the protein CASSHPGTGGKTQYF.

V usage is TRBV10-1 and J usage is TRBJ2-7, with a possible D match to TRBD2 (5 bases). V was pared by 2 bases and J by 3 bases, with 8 bases between. The germline V gene has CDR1 WNHNN and CDR2 SYGVQD (reference sequence). This CDR3 is built from 13 residues. Here the CDR3 DNA reads TGCGCCAGCAGTGAGAGGACTGACTACGAGCAGTACTTC. Translation gives CASSERTDYEQYF.

This chain connects TRBV15 to TRBJ1-5, with 8 bases lining up with TRBD1. Germline lookup yields CDR1 LNHNV and CDR2 YYDKDF (reference sequence). CDR3 length: 16 residues. Germline trimming cut 2 bases from V and 7 bases from J; bases unmatched to any gene: 10. As DNA, the CDR3 is TGTGCCACCAGCAGACCGGGACAGGAGGTCGGGCAGCCCCAGCATTTT. Protein product: CATSRPGQEVGQPQHF.

The chain links TRBV2 to TRBJ1-2; tentatively, D is TRBD1 (5 bases). The CDR3 runs to 13 residues. V was shortened by 4 bases and J by 5 bases, with 11 bases between the two germline ends. The germline V gene has CDR1 SNHLY and CDR2 FYNNEI. The CDR3 protein is CASSVGSGYGYTF. The CDR3 DNA follows: TGTGCCAGCAGTGTTGGATCAGGGTATGGCTACACCTTC.

The rearrangement links TRBV10-3 to TRBJ2-2; D ambiguous. CDR1 is ENHRY, CDR2 SYGVKD, per germline. V gave up 3 bases and J gave up 7 bases, with 3 bases separating them. The CDR3 has 11 amino acids. This chain's CDR3 is CAISDLGELFF. For the CDR3, the DNA is TGTGCCATCAGTGACCTCGGGGAGCTGTTTTTT.

The chain is built from TRBV9 and TRBJ2-7; D is ambiguous. Trimming cost V 4 bases and J 1 base, with 12 bases left between them. The CDR3 covers 14 residues. The germline gives CDR1 SGDLS, CDR2 YYNGEE. The CDR3 DNA is TGTGCCAGCAGCCCTCGACACGTTTCCTACGAGCAGTACTTC. This codes for CASSPRHVSYEQYF. Full variable domain (remainder filled in from reference TRBV9 and TRBJ2-7): DSGVTQTPKHLITATGQRVTLRCSPRSGDLSVYWYQQSLDQGLQFLIQYYNGEERAKGNILERFSAQQFPDLHSELNLSSLELGDSALYFCASSPRHVSYEQYFGPGTRLTVT.

The chain joins TRBV14 to TRBJ2-2, with D uncertain. This CDR3 has 14 residues. From germline, CDR1 is SGHDN and CDR2 FVKESK. V was trimmed by 5 bases and J by 1 base, leaving 8 bases between them. The CDR3 DNA is TGTGCCAGCAGCTTCTTCCTGAACACCGGGGAGCTGTTTTTT. This encodes CASSFFLNTGELFF.

The chain links TRBV5-1 to TRBJ2-2; TRBD2 agrees at 9 bases. The junction had 2 bases not matched to a gene; V was cut back by 7 bases and J by 1 base. Germline CDR1 is SGHRS and CDR2 is YFSETQ. The CDR3 sequence is 14 residues long. CDR3 loop: CASLAGVNTGELFF. The CDR3 nucleotides read TGCGCCAGCTTAGCGGGAGTGAACACCGGGGAGCTGTTTTTT. The variable domain in full, completed from reference TRBV5-1 and TRBJ2-2, reads KAGVTQTPRYLIKTRGQQVTLSCSPISGHRSVSWYQQTPGQGLQFLFEYFSETQRNKGNFPGRFSGRQFSNSRSEMNVSTLELGDSALYLCASLAGVNTGELFFGEGSRLTVL.

The J gene is TRBJ1-4, the V gene TRBV25-1, with D possibly being TRBD1 (6 bases). The germline CDR1 and CDR2 sequences are MGHDK and SYGVNS. CDR3 size: 13 residues. Deletions cut 6 bases from V and 6 bases from J, with 11 bases between. This CDR3 reads CASRQGRHEKLFF. DNA for the CDR3: TGTGCCAGCAGACAGGGCCGCCATGAAAAACTGTTTTTT.